This TCR beta chain was sequenced in a study of cytomegalovirus exposure and HLA in healthy donors. Looking at the study overall: Prior work identified around 120 million unique TCR beta sequences in 150 million to 200 million T cells. General observations from the study: When analyzed later, a missense DCLRE1C variant was found to be linked to TCR beta V- and J-gene trimming. What was likely a sequencing artifact was a cluster of highly shared sequence variants. Researchers reported from a later analysis that most CMV-associated TCR beta chains appeared HLA-restricted.

This CDR3 comprises 16 residues. The V gene's germline CDR1 is GTSNPN and CDR2 SVGIG (reference sequence). Trimming at V came to 0 bases and at J to 0 bases, leaving 8 bases not matched to a gene. Worth noting for this clone: What it binds is not known.

The PCR used 60 Vbeta and 13 Jbeta primers. The data were produced by immunoSEQ multiplex PCR, yet TCRdb's version contains in-frame clones alone and is incomplete. In the table there are 90,000 to 120,000 clones, approximately 80% of which are singletons. V usage is TRBV30 and J usage is TRBJ2-7; 7 bases line up with TRBD2. The specimen was PBMCs. The clonotype comes from a young woman in good health and CMV-seropositive. The CDR3 here is CAWSVSRLAASYEQYF. CDR3 sequence (DNA): TGTGCCTGGAGTGTAAGTCGGCTAGCGGCCTCCTACGAGCAGTACTTC.